Described below is a single TCR beta chain sequence and its context. The antigen it binds to is not known. No base quality information exists; no much larger clone differs at one position. TCRbeta CDR3 regions were amplified from genomic DNA by means of the immunoSEQ Assay, a bias-controlled multiplex PCR. In the authors' own workflow: The number of nucleated cells in each sample was estimated by amplification of reference gene primers within the assay. Sequence reads were collapsed and filtered to measure the absolute abundance of every unique TCRbeta CDR3 rearrangement. For each sample, productive Simpson clonality was calculated by taking the square root of Simpson's diversity index across productive rearrangements. Held by TCRdb, this immuneACCESS table contains in-frame sequences only and omits some clones. Under half of the omission traces to an unresolved V gene where checked; the cause of the rest is unknown. V and J calls and clone size are as listed in that table; D and trimming were resolved from the DNA. The table for this sample lists about 240,000 clones; 75% to 90% of them were counted only once. The ten largest clones capture around 3% of the sample.

The trim is 7 bases for V and 4 bases for J, with a gap of 16 bases between the germline ends. The CDR3 spans 15 residues, from the cysteine through the phenylalanine. Solely the CDR3 DNA is kept, with 45 bases framed from the first base. CDR1 MDHEN and CDR2 SYDVKM are derived from the germline V gene. These data are taken from a study of blood T cell repertoires in COVID-19 (dated by TCRdb to 2020 to 2021). With regard to the full study: Samples covering the acute and convalescent phases of COVID-19 were provided by collaborators in the United States, Italy and Spain. Nearly every sample came with metadata listing a de-identified subject ID, COVID-19 status, age in years and sex. The repertoires were released in a freely available public database meant as a resource for research on the immune response to SARS-CoV-2. Deeply sampled blood TCRbeta repertoires from subjects exposed to, actively infected with, or recovered from COVID-19 were included in the dataset. The prospective study material was composed of cDNA or gDNA derived from T cells, B-cell-depleted T cells, or PBMCs. Where HLA class I and class II types were available, the types were taken from metadata supplied by the sample provider, not from assay-based typing. Samples came from the ongoing ImmuneRACE study (first 160 participants) plus 1,254 subjects from 6 global collaborators. The paper as a whole reports these results and caveats: The quantity of clinical and demographic metadata differed by source and by participant and was supplied without curation.

Participants in the prospective study were enrolled through a virtual design, were aged about 18 to 100 years, and lived in roughly 25 United States geographic areas. In the prospective study, participants were assigned to cohorts based on the clinical history participants reported in a screening survey and a study questionnaire. In the prospective study, whole blood, serum and a nasopharyngeal or oropharyngeal swab were collected from each participant by mobile phlebotomists. Participants in the prospective study had the option to provide additional blood draws and questionnaires over an approximately 2-month period. Prospective study blood samples were shipped either frozen or at room temperature before DNA extraction.

The origin of this receptor is a woman in her thirties or forties with acute COVID-19. The material sequenced was PBMCs or T cells enriched from blood (not recorded which). The V and J genes are TRBV28 and TRBJ2-2, with a weak D call of TRBD1 (5 bases match). The DNA sequence is as follows: TGTGCCAGCAACTTGCGGACAACAACCACCGGGGAGCTGTTTTTT. It specifies CASNLRTTTTGELFF.